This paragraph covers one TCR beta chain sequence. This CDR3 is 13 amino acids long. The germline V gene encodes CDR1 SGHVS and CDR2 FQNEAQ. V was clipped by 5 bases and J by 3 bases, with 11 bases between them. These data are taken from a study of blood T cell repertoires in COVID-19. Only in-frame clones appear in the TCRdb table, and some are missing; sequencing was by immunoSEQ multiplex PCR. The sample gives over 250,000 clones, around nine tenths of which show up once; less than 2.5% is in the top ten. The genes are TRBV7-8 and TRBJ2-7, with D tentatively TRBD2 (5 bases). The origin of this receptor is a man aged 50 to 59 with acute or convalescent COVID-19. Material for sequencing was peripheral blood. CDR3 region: CASSPGEIYEQYF. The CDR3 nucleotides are TGTGCCAGCAGCCCCGGGGAAATCTACGAGCAGTACTTC.